This T cell receptor (beta chain) was observed in a study of T cell responses to AZD1222 COVID-19 vaccine. Germline V gives CDR1 SEHNR, CDR2 FQNEAQ (reference sequence). The CDR3 consists of 13 residues. Deletions cut 5 bases from V and 2 bases from J, with 8 bases between. Measured with immunoSEQ multiplex PCR; TCRdb has only the in-frame clones, and not every one. This table holds some 95,000 clones, roughly 90% found once. This TCR derives from an adult who received the AZD1222 COVID-19 vaccine. The chain employs TRBV7-9 and TRBJ2-3, with D tentatively TRBD2 (5 bases). This specimen consisted of peripheral blood, obtained 28 days after the second AZD1222 dose. DNA for the CDR3: TGTGCCAGCAGCAGCCGGGACACAGATACGCAGTATTTT. It yields the protein CASSSRDTDTQYF. The complete variable domain, with remaining parts taken from reference TRBV7-9 and TRBJ2-3, reads DTGVSQNPRHKITKRGQNVTFRCDPISEHNRLYWYRQTLGQGPEFLTYFQNEAQLEKSRLLSDRFSAERPKGSFSTLEIQRTEQGDSAMYLCASSSRDTDTQYFGPGTRLTVL.